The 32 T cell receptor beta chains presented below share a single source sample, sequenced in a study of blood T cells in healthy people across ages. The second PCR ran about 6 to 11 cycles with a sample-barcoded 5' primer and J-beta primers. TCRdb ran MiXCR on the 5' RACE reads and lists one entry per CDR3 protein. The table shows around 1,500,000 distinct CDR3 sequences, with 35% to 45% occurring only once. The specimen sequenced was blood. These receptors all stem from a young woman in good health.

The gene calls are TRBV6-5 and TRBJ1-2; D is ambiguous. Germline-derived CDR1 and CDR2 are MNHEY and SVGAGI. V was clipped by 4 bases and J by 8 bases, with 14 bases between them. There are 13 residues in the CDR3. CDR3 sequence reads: CASSSPRGWGYTF. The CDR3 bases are TGTGCCAGCAGTTCTCCCCGAGGTTGGGGCTACACCTTC.

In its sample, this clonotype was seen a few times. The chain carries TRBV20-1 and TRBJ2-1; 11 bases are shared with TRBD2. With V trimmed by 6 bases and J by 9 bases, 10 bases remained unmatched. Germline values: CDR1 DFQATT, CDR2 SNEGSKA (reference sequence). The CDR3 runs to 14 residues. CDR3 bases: TGCAGTGCCATTAGCGGGAGGGCCGATGGTGAGCAGTTCTTC. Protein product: CSAISGRADGEQFF.

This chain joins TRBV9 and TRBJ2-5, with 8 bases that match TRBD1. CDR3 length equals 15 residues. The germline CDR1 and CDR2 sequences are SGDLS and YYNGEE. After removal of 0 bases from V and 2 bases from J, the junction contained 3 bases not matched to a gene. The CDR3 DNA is TGTGCCAGCAGCGTAGAGGACAGGGCACAAGAGACCCAGTACTTC. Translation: CASSVEDRAQETQYF. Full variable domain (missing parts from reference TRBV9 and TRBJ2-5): DSGVTQTPKHLITATGQRVTLRCSPRSGDLSVYWYQQSLDQGLQFLIQYYNGEERAKGNILERFSAQQFPDLHSELNLSSLELGDSALYFCASSVEDRAQETQYFGPGTRLLVL.

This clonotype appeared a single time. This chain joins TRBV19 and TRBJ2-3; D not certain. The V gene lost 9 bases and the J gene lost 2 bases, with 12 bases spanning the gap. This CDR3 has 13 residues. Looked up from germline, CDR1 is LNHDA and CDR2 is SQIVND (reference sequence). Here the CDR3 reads CASKPRLTDTQYF. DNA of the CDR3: TGTGCCAGCAAACCCCGACTCACAGATACGCAGTATTTT.

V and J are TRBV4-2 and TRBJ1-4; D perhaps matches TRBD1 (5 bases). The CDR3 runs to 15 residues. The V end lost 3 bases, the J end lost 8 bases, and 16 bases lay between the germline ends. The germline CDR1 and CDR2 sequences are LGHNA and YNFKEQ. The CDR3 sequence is CASSQNERGPEKLFF. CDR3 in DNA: TGTGCCAGCAGCCAGAATGAGAGGGGACCGGAAAAACTGTTTTTT.

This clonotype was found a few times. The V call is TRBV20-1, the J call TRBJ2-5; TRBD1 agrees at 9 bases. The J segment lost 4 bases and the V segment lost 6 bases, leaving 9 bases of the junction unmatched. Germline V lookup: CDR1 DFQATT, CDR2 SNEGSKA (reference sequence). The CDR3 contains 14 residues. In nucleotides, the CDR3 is TGCAGTGCACCTATACAGGGGGCGAGAGAGACCCAGTACTTC. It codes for CSAPIQGARETQYF.

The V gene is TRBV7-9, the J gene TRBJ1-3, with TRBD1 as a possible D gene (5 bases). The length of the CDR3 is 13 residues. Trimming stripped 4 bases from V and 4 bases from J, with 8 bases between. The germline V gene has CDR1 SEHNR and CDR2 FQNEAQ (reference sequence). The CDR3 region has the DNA TGTGCCAGCAGCTCGGGACCCGGAAACACCATATATTTT. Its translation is CASSSGPGNTIYF.

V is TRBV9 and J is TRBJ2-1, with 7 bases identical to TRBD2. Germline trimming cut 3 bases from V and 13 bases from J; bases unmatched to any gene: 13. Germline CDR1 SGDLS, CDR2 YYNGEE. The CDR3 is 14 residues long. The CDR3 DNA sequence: TGTGCCAGCAGCGGGGTGACTAGCTCAGAGACCCAGTTCTTC. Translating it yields CASSGVTSSETQFF.

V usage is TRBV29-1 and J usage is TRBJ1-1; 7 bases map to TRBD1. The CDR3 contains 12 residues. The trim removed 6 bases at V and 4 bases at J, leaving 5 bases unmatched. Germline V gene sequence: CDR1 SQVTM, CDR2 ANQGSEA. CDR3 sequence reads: CSVVTGVTEAFF. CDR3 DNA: TGCAGCGTCGTTACAGGGGTCACTGAAGCTTTCTTT.

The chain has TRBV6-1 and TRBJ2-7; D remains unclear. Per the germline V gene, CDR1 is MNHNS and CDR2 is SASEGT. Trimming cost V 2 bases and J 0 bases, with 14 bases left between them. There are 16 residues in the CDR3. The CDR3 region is CASSEMSLVFSYEQYF. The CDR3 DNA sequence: TGTGCCAGCAGTGAAATGAGTTTAGTATTCTCCTACGAGCAGTACTTC.

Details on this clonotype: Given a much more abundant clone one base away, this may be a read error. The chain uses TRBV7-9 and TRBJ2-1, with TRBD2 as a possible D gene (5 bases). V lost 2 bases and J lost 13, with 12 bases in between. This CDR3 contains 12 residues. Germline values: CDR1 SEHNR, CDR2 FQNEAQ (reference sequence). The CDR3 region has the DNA TGTGCCAGCAGCTTATTGGAGGAGACCCAGTTCTTC. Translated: CASSLLEETQFF.

The CDR3 DNA reads as TGTGCCAGCAGCGTAAGGGCACATGAAAAACTGTTTTTT. It is translated as CASSVRAHEKLFF. The chain uses TRBV7-2 and TRBJ1-4; D ambiguous. The CDR3 contains 13 residues. CDR1 is SGHTA and CDR2 is FQGNSA in the germline V gene. With 5 bases removed from V and 6 bases from J, the gap between germline ends came to 10 bases.

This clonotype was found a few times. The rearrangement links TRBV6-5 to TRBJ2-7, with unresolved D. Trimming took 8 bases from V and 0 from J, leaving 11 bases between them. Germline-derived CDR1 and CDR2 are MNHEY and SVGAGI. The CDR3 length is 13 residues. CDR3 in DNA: TGTGCCAGCGCGGTCCAAACCTCCTACGAGCAGTACTTC. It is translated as CASAVQTSYEQYF.

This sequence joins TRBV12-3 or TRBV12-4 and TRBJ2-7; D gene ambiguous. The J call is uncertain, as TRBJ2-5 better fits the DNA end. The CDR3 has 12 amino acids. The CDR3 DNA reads TGTGCCAGCAGGCGGCAGACGGGGACCCAGTACTTC. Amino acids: CASRRQTGTQYF.

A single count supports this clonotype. This CDR3 is CSAPTGVSYNEQFF. DNA of the CDR3: TGCAGTGCTCCAACGGGGGTCTCCTACAATGAGCAGTTCTTC. This sequence joins TRBV20-1 and TRBJ2-1, with D possibly being TRBD2 (6 bases). The CDR3 spans 14 residues. The V gene's germline CDR1 is DFQATT and CDR2 SNEGSKA (reference sequence). Trimming took off 5 bases at V and 0 bases at J, with 11 bases between the two ends.

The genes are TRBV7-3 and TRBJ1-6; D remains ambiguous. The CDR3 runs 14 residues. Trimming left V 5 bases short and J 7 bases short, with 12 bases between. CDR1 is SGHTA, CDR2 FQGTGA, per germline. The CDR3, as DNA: TGTGCCAGCAGCGTCACTGGATACAATTCACCCCTCCACTTT. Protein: CASSVTGYNSPLHF.

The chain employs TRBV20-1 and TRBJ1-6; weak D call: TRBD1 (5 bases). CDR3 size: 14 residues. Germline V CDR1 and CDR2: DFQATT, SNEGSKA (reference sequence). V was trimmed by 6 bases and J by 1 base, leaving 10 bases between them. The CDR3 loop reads CSAGDGSYNSPLHF. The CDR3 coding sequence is TGCAGTGCGGGGGACGGGTCCTATAATTCACCCCTCCACTTT.

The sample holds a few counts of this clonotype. CDR3 DNA sequence: TGTGCCAGCAGCTCTGGACTTTCTTCGAACACTGAAGCTTTCTTT. Protein: CASSSGLSSNTEAFF. The V gene is TRBV5-6, the J gene TRBJ1-1; D gene uncertain. The CDR3 runs to 15 residues. Germline V gives CDR1 SGHDT, CDR2 YYEEEE. V lost 3 bases, J lost 1 base, and 13 bases lay in between. The full variable domain, with the rest looked up from reference TRBV5-6 and TRBJ1-1, is DAGVTQSPTHLIKTRGQQVTLRCSPKSGHDTVSWYQQALGQGPQFIFQYYEEEERQRGNFPDRFSGHQFPNYSSELNVNALLLGDSALYLCASSSGLSSNTEAFFGQGTRLTVV.

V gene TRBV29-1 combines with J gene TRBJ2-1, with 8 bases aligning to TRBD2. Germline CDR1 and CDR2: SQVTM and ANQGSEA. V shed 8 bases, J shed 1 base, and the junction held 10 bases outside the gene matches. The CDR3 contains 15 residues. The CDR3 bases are TGCAGCATCATCGGGACTAGTTTGTCCTACAATGAGCAGTTCTTC. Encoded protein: CSIIGTSLSYNEQFF.

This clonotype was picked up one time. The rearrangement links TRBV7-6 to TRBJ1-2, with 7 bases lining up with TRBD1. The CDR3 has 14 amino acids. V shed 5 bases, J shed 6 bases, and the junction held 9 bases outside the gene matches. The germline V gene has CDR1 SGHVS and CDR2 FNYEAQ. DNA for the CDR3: TGTGCCAGCAGCCCGACAGGGACCTTGAATGGCTACACCTTC. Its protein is CASSPTGTLNGYTF.

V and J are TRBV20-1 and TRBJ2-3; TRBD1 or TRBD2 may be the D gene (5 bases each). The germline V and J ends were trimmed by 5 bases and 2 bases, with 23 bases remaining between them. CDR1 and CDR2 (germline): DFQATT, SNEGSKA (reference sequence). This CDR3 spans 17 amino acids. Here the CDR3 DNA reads TGCAGTGCTCCAGGGTTCGCGGGTAGCAGATCCACAGATACGCAGTATTTT. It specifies CSAPGFAGSRSTDTQYF.

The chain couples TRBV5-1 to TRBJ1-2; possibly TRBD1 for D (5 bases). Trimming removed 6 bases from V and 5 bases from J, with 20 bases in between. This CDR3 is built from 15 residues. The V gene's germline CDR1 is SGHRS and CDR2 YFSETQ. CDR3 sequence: CASTPATATIYGYTF. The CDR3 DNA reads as TGCGCCAGCACCCCAGCGACAGCTACAATTTATGGCTACACCTTC.

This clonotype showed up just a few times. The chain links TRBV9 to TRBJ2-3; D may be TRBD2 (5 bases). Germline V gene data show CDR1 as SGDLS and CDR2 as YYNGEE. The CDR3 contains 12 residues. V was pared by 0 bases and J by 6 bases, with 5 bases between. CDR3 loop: CASSVGEDTQYF. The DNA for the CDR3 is TGTGCCAGCAGCGTAGGGGAGGATACGCAGTATTTT.

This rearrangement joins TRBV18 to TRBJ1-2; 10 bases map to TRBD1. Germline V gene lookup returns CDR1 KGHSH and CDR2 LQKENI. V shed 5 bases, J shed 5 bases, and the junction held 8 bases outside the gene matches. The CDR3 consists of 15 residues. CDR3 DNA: TGTGCCAGCTCATCAGGACAGGGGGAAGAATATGGCTACACCTTC. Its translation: CASSSGQGEEYGYTF.

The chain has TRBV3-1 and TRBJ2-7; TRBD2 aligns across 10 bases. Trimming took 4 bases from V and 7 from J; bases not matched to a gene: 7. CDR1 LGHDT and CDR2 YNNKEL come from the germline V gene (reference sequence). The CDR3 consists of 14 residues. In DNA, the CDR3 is TGTGCCAGCAGCCCAAGTCCTAGCGGGAGTGAGCAGTACTTC. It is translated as CASSPSPSGSEQYF.

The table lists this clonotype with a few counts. The CDR3 bases are TGTGCCAGCAGCCAAGATGTGTCAGGGCCCGATGAGCAGTTCTTC. Translation: CASSQDVSGPDEQFF. The chain has TRBV4-2 and TRBJ2-1; D might be TRBD1 (5 bases). Germline lookup yields CDR1 LGHNA and CDR2 YNFKEQ. The V and J ends lost 0 bases and 8 bases respectively, with 14 bases between them. This CDR3 is built from 15 residues.

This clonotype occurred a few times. CDR3: CASSKGLVYEQYF. The CDR3 nucleotides read TGTGCCAGCAGCAAGGGACTGGTCTACGAGCAGTACTTC. This rearrangement joins TRBV11-2 to TRBJ2-7, with a possible D match to TRBD2 (6 bases). V was cut by 5 bases and J by 3 bases, with 11 bases left in between. The CDR3 contains 13 residues. The germline V gene encodes CDR1 SGHAT and CDR2 FQNNGV.

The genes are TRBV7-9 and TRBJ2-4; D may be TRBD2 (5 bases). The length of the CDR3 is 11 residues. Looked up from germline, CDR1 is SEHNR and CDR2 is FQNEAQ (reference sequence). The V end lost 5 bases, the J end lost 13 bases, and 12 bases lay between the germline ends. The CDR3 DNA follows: TGTGCCAGCAGCGTAGAGGGCGTACAGTACTTC. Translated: CASSVEGVQYF.

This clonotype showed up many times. CDR3 nucleotides: TGCAGTGCTAGGGCCGACACGGGGGGTTCAGGCAATCAGCCCCAGCATTTT. Protein: CSARADTGGSGNQPQHF. This rearrangement joins TRBV20-1 to TRBJ1-5; the D gene is possibly TRBD1 (5 bases). There are 17 residues in the CDR3. Trimming shortened V by 3 bases and J by 2 bases, and 20 bases separated the two germline ends. In germline, CDR1 is DFQATT, CDR2 SNEGSKA (reference sequence).

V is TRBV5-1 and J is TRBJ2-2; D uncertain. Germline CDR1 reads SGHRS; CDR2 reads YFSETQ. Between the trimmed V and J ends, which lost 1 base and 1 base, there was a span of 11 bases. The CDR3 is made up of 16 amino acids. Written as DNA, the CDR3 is TGCGCCAGCAGCTTGTTGGCACCTAAGAACACCGGGGAGCTGTTTTTT. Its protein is CASSLLAPKNTGELFF.

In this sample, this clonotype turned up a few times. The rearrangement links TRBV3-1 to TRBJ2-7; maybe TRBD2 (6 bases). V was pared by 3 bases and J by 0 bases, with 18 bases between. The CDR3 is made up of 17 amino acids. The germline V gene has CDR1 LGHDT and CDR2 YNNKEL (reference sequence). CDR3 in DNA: TGTGCCAGCAGCCACGGTATTCGCGGGGACTTCTCCTACGAGCAGTACTTC. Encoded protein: CASSHGIRGDFSYEQYF.

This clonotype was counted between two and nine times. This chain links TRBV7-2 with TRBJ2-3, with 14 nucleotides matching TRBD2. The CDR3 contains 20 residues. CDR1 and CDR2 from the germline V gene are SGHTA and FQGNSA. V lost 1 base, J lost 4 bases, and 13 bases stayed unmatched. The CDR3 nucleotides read TGTGCCAGCAGCTTAGTGACTAGCGGGAGGGCATTGGATCTTGCAGATACGCAGTATTTT. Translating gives CASSLVTSGRALDLADTQYF.